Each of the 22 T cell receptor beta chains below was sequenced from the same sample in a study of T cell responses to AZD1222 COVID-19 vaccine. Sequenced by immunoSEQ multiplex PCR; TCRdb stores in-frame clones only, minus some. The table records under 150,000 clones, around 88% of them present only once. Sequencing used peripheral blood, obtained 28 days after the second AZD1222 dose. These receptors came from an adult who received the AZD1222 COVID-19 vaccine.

CDR3 in DNA: TGTGCCAGCGCTGAGTGGGGGTTTGCTGAAGCTTTCTTT. It translates to CASAEWGFAEAFF. The V and J genes are TRBV7-2 and TRBJ1-1, with a tentative D call TRBD1 (5 bases). The germline V gene has CDR1 SGHTA and CDR2 FQGNSA. This CDR3 spans 13 amino acids. V lost 8 bases and J 6 bases, leaving 16 bases between the germline ends.

The CDR3 sequence: CSVHPFGTVYGYTF. CDR3 coding DNA: TGCAGCGTGCATCCCTTCGGGACAGTCTATGGCTACACCTTC. The rearrangement uses TRBV29-1 and TRBJ1-2; 7 bases are shared with TRBD1. The V and J ends lost 6 bases and 4 bases, in that order; junction bases with no gene match: 11. CDR1 SQVTM and CDR2 ANQGSEA come from the germline V gene. The CDR3 spans 14 residues. The complete variable domain, with remaining parts taken from reference TRBV29-1 and TRBJ1-2, reads SAVISQKPSRDICQRGTSLTIQCQVDSQVTMMFWYRQQPGQSLTLIATANQGSEATYESGFVIDKFPISRPNLTFSTLTVSNMSPEDSSIYLCSVHPFGTVYGYTFGSGTRLTVV.

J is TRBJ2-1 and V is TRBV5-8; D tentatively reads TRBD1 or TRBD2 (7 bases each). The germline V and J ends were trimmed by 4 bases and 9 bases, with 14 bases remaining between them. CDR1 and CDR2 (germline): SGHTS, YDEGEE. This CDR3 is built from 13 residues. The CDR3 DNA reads TGTGCCAGCAGCATGACAGGGAGGGGTGAGCAGTTCTTC. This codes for CASSMTGRGEQFF.

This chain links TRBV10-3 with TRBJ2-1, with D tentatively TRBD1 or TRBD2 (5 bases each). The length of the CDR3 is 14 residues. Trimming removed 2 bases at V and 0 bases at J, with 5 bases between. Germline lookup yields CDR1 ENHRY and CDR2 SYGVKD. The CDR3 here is CAISEGGSYNEQFF. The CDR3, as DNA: TGTGCCATCAGTGAGGGGGGCTCCTACAATGAGCAGTTCTTC.

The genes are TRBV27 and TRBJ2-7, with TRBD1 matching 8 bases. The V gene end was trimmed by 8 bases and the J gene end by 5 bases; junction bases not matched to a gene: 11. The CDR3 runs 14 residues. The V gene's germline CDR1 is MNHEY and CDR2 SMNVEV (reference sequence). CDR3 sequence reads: CASGETGAGDEQYF. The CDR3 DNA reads TGTGCCAGCGGAGAGACAGGGGCCGGCGACGAGCAGTACTTC.

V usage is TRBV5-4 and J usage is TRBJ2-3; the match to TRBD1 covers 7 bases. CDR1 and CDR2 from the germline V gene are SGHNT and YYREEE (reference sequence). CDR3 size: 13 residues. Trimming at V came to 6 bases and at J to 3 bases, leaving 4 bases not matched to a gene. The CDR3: CASKTQGTDTQYF. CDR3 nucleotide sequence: TGTGCCAGCAAGACACAGGGGACAGATACGCAGTATTTT.

CDR3 in amino acids: CASSGAGTEAFF. Here the CDR3 DNA reads TGTGCCAGCAGTGGGGCGGGCACTGAAGCTTTCTTT. The rearrangement links TRBV12-3 or TRBV12-4 to TRBJ1-1; a weak D match, TRBD1 (5 bases). V was trimmed by 5 bases and J by 4 bases, leaving 8 bases between them. The CDR3 loop spans 12 amino acids.

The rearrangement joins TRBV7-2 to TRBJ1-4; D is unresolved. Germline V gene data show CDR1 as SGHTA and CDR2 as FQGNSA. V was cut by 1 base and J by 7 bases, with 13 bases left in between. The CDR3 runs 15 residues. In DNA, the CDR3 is TGTGCCAGCAGCTTAGTGCCCGGGAGTGGTGAAAAACTGTTTTTT. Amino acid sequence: CASSLVPGSGEKLFF.

CDR3 sequence (DNA): TGTGCCAGCAGCTTAAACAGGGTTGGGGCCAACGTCCTGACTTTC. Amino acids: CASSLNRVGANVLTF. The chain carries TRBV7-9 and TRBJ2-6, with D tentatively TRBD1 (6 bases). This CDR3 is 15 amino acids long. V lost 2 bases and J lost 3, with 8 bases in between. CDR1 and CDR2 (germline): SEHNR, FQNEAQ (reference sequence). Filled out from reference TRBV7-9 and TRBJ2-6, the complete variable domain reads DTGVSQNPRHKITKRGQNVTFRCDPISEHNRLYWYRQTLGQGPEFLTYFQNEAQLEKSRLLSDRFSAERPKGSFSTLEIQRTEQGDSAMYLCASSLNRVGANVLTFGAGSRLTVL.

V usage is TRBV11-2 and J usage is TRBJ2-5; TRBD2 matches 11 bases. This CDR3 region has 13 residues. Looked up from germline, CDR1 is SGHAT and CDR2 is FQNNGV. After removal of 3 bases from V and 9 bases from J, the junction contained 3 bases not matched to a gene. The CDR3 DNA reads TGTGCCAGCAGCTTTAGCGGGGGGGTTTCCCAGTACTTC. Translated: CASSFSGGVSQYF.

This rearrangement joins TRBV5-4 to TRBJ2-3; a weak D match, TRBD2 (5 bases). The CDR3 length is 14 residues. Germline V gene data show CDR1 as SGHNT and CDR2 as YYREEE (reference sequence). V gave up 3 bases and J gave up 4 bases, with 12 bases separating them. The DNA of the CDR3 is TGTGCCAGCAGCTCCGGGAACAGTCCAGATACGCAGTATTTT. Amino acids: CASSSGNSPDTQYF. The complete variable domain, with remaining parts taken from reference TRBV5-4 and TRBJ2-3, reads ETGVTQSPTHLIKTRGQQVTLRCSSQSGHNTVSWYQQALGQGPQFIFQYYREEENGRGNFPPRFSGLQFPNYSSELNVNALELDDSALYLCASSSGNSPDTQYFGPGTRLTVL.

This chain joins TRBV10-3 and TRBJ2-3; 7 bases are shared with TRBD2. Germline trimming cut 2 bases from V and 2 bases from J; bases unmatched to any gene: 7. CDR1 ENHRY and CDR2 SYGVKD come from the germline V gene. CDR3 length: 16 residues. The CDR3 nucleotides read TGTGCCATCAGTGAGACCGGGACTACCAACACAGATACGCAGTATTTT. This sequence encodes CAISETGTTNTDTQYF.

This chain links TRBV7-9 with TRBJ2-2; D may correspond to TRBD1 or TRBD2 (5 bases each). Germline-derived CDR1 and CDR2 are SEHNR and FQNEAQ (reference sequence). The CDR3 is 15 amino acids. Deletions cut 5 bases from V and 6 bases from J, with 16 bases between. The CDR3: CASSLTGAVAGELFF. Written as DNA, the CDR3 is TGTGCCAGCAGCCTTACCGGGGCCGTGGCCGGGGAGCTGTTTTTT.

CDR3 region: CASRSGQGTQAFF. The DNA for the CDR3 is TGTGCCAGCAGATCGGGACAGGGGACACAAGCTTTCTTT. The chain is built from TRBV27 and TRBJ1-1; 10 bases line up with TRBD1. The CDR3 sequence is 13 residues long. CDR1 and CDR2 (germline): MNHEY, SMNVEV (reference sequence). Trimming took 6 bases from V and 9 from J; bases not matched to a gene: 7.

The CDR3 DNA reads TGCGCCAGCAGCCAAGCGAACCCTCTCAGCACAGATACGCAGTATTTT. Protein sequence: CASSQANPLSTDTQYF. This chain connects TRBV4-3 to TRBJ2-3; D gene ambiguous. V was pared by 1 base and J by 0 bases, with 11 bases between. The CDR3 is 16 residues long. Germline V gene sequence: CDR1 LGHNA, CDR2 YSLEER.

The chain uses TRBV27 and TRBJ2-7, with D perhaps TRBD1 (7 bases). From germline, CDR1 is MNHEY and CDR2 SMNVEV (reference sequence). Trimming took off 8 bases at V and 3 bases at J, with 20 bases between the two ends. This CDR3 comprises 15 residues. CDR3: CASLWAGTEFYEQYF. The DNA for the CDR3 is TGTGCCAGCTTGTGGGCGGGGACAGAATTCTACGAGCAGTACTTC.

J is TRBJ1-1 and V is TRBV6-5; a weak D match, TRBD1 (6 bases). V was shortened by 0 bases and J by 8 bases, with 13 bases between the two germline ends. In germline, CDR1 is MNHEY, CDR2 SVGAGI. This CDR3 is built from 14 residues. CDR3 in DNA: TGTGCCAGCAGTTACTCAGGGACACAGAAAGAAGCTTTCTTT. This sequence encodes CASSYSGTQKEAFF.

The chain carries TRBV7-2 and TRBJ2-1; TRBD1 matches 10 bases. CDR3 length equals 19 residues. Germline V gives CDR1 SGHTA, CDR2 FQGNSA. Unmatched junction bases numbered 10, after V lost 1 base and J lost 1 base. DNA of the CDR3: TGTGCCAGCAGCTTAGTAGGTGGGACAGGGGTAAAGTCCTACAATGAGCAGTTCTTC. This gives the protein CASSLVGGTGVKSYNEQFF.

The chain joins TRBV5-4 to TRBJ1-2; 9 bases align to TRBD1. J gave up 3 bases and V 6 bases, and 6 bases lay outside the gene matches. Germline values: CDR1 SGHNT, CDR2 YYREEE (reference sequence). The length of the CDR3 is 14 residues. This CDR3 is CASNAGQGYYGYTF. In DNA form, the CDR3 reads TGTGCCAGCAACGCGGGACAGGGTTACTATGGCTACACCTTC.

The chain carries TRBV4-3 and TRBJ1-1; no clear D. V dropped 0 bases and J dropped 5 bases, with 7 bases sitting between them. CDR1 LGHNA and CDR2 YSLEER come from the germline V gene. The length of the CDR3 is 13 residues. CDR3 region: CASSQEPGTEAFF. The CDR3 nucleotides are TGCGCCAGCAGCCAAGAGCCGGGGACTGAAGCTTTCTTT.

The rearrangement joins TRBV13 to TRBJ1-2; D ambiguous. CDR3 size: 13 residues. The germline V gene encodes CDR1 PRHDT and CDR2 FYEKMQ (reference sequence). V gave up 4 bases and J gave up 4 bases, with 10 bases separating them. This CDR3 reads CASSSASSYGYTF. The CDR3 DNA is TGTGCCAGCAGCTCAGCGTCCTCCTATGGCTACACCTTC.

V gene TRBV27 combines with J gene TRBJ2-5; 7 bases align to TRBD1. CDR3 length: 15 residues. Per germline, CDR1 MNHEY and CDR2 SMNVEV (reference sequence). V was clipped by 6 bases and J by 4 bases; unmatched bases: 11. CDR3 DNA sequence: TGTGCCAGCAGACTTAACAGACAGGGTATAGAGACCCAGTACTTC. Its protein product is CASRLNRQGIETQYF.